Listed below are T cell receptor beta chains from one sample, sequenced in a study of blood T cell repertoires in COVID-19. Clones were read by immunoSEQ multiplex PCR, and TCRdb kept only the in-frame ones, dropping some. The table has 250,000 to 350,000 clones, approximately 85% seen once. The sample taken for sequencing was PBMCs or T cells enriched from blood (not recorded which). These receptors were collected from a woman aged 25 to 39 who had recovered from COVID-19. CDR3s include the opening cysteine and the closing phenylalanine or tryptophan. D genes are given only for firm matches. Not all rows give a size; the values are once, few, many and, for expanded clones, a class.

V,D,size,J,DNA,CDR3
TRBV9,TRBD1,-,TRBJ1-2,TGTGCCAGCAGCGTAGCTTTGGACAGGGGGGCAAATGGCTACACCTTC,CASSVALDRGANGYTF
TRBV28,-,-,TRBJ1-2,TGTGCCAGCAGTTTCCGGGACAATCGCTATGGCTACACCTTC,CASSFRDNRYGYTF
TRBV9,-,-,TRBJ2-3,TGTGCCAGCAGCGCCCGCGGTGGGCGAGCAGGGGATACGCAGTATTTT,CASSARGGRAGDTQYF
TRBV9,-,-,TRBJ1-6,TGTGCCAGCACCGCCGGCGGGCGAGGCTATAATTCACCCCTCCACTTT,CASTAGGRGYNSPLHF
TRBV27,-,-,TRBJ1-2,TGTGCCAGCAGTTCCCTGGCAGGAGGCCCGAACTATGGCTACACCTTC,CASSSLAGGPNYGYTF
TRBV7-6,TRBD2,-,TRBJ2-7,TGTGCCAGCAGCTCGTCCGGGACTAACTTATACGAGCAGTACTTC,CASSSSGTNLYEQYF
TRBV7-3,TRBD1,-,TRBJ1-2,TGTGCCAGCAGCTTACAGGGGGATCGGGGCTACACCTTC,CASSLQGDRGYTF
TRBV7-8,TRBD2,-,TRBJ2-7,TGTGCCAGCAGCTCCCTCCCGGGGAGGGAGAGGGTTGGGGAGCAGTACTTC,CASSSLPGRERVGEQYF
TRBV10-1,TRBD1,-,TRBJ1-2,TGCGCCAGCAGAGCCGGACAGGGTTATAACTATGGCTACACCTTC,CASRAGQGYNYGYTF
TRBV28,-,once,TRBJ2-3,TGTGCCAGCAGTTTACTACAGGGTGCACTGAGTACTAGCACAGATACGCAGTATTTT,CASSLLQGALSTSTDTQYF